This TCR beta chain was sequenced in a study of cytomegalovirus exposure and HLA in healthy donors. Study-level information: About 79 million unique TCRs from HLA-typed donors were held in an early data release.

The PCR had 60 Vbeta and 13 Jbeta primers. The data were produced by immunoSEQ multiplex PCR, yet TCRdb's version contains in-frame clones alone and is incomplete. The data show 40,000 to 55,000 clones, around 70% seen once. In germline, CDR1 is MDHEN, CDR2 SYDVKM. CDR3 length: 17 residues. Trimming pared 6 bases from V and 0 bases from J, leaving 20 bases between. V is TRBV28 and J is TRBJ1-1; D is unresolved. Sequencing was performed on PBMCs. The clonotype originates from a woman aged 30 to 39 in good health and CMV-seronegative. CDR3 in DNA: TGTGCCAGCAGCTCCCCGGCGGCAGTCAGTCTGAACACTGAAGCTTTCTTT. Amino acids: CASSSPAAVSLNTEAFF.